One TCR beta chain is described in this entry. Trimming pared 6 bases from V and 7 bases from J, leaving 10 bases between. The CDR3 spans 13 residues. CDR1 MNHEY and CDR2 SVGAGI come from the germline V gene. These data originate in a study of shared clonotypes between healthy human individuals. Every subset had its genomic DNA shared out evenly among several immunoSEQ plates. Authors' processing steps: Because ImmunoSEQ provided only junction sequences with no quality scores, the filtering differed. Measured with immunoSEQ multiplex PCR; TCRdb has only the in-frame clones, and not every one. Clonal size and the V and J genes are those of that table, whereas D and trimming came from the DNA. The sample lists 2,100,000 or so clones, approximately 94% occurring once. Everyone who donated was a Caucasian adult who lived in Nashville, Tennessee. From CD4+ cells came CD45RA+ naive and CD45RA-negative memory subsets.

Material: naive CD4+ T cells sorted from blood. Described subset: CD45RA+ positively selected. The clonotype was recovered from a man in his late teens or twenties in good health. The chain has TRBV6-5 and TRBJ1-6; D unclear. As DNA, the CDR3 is TGTGCCAGCAGCAACGGGCGCAATTCACCCCTCCACTTT. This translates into CASSNGRNSPLHF.